This T cell receptor beta chain was found in a study of CD8+CD57+ T cells in acquired aplastic anemia. The CDR3 loop spans 14 amino acids. The V end lost 4 bases, the J end lost 9 bases, and 18 bases lay between the germline ends. The germline V gene encodes CDR1 MGHDK and CDR2 SYGVNS. For CDR3 and TCR beta VDJ profiling, genomic DNA was the template used. TCRdb reanalysed the reads using MiXCR and keeps one entry per CDR3 protein. The table shows some 150,000 distinct CDR3 sequences, with around two fifths occurring only once. This sequence was found in a human donor in good health, serving as a control. The J gene is TRBJ1-2, the V gene TRBV25-1; D perhaps matches TRBD1 (5 bases). The sample taken for sequencing was sorted CD4+, CD8+, or CD8+CD57+ T cells (not recorded which) from PBMCs. CDR3 amino acids: CASSVDGTAHRYTF. DNA of the CDR3: TGTGCCAGCAGTGTAGACGGGACGGCCCATCGCTACACCTTC.